Below, one T cell receptor (beta chain) is given with its context. The CDR3 is 16 amino acids. With 1 base clipped from V and 6 bases from J, the junction kept 7 bases outside the gene matches. CDR1 is LNHNV, CDR2 YYDKDF, per germline (reference sequence). The source of the sample is a study of blood T cell repertoires in COVID-19. The wider study: Acute and convalescent COVID-19 samples came from the United States, Italy and Spain. The analysed material was cDNA or gDNA that came from T cells, B-cell-depleted T cells, or PBMCs.

Some clones are missing from TCRdb's copy, which holds only in-frame ones; the method was immunoSEQ multiplex PCR. The repertoire has roughly 60,000 clones, about 81% of them found once; the top ten carry 15%. Sequenced sample: peripheral blood. This chain joins TRBV15 and TRBJ2-3, with 10 bases lining up with TRBD2. The TCR comes from a man older than 75 with acute or convalescent COVID-19. The CDR3 sequence: CATSRGIAGGTDTQYF. DNA of the CDR3: TGTGCCACCAGCAGAGGCATAGCGGGGGGAACGGATACGCAGTATTTT.